This TCR beta chain was documented in a study of cytomegalovirus exposure and HLA in healthy donors. Overall study findings and caveats: In a later analysis, at a false discovery rate of 0.05, approximately 18,000 TCR beta sequences were associated with HLA alleles. A missense variant in DCLRE1C was later tied to TCR beta V- and J-gene trimming.

Regarding this clone: What it binds is not known.

CDR3 length: 15 amino acids. Per germline, CDR1 LNHDA and CDR2 SQIVND (reference sequence). PCR involved 60 Vbeta and 13 Jbeta primers. Here immunoSEQ multiplex PCR was the method, and the copy in TCRdb shows in-frame clones only, minus some. The sample's table shows roughly 110,000 clones. All donors participated as healthy donors of bone marrow. In nominal health when sampled, donors likely had unrecorded immune exposures nonetheless. The TCR was taken from a young man in good health and CMV-seronegative. V usage is TRBV19 and J usage is TRBJ2-5, with TRBD1 matching over 9 bases. TRBJ2-7 explains the end of the DNA better; the J call may be wrong. Sequencing was carried out using PBMCs. CDR3 bases: TGTGCCAGTAGTATGGGGGACAGGGCCATCGGCGAGCAGTACTTC. This translates into CASSMGDRAIGEQYF.